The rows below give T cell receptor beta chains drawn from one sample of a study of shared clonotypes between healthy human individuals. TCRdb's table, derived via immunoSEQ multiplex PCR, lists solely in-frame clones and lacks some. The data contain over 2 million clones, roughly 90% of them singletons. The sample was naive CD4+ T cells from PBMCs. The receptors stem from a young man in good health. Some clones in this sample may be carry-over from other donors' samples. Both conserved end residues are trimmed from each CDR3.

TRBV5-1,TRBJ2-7,ASSLAVIPGTGSYEQY
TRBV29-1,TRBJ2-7,SVEALAGGPGEQY
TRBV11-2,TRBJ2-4,ASSLLNGHVLDIQY
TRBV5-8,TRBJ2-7,ASSLEPNLSYEQY
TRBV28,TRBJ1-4,ASSPTTGKLF
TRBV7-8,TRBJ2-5,ASSSVYRGLQETQY
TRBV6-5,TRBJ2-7,ASSYSGRYEQY
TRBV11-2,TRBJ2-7,ASSPPSGRAWEQY
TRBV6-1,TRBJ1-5,ASSEGRNQPQH
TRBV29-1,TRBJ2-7,SVEDWTGRY
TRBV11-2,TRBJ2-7,ASSPDRGAISYEQY
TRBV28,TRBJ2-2,ASSTGTVSSGELF
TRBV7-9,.,ASSSSGTRGYEQY
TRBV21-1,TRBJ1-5,ASSNRQGDYSNQPQH
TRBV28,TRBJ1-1,AIGRADTEAF
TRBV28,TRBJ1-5,ASRYSGQPQH
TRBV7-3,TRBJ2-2,ASSLKERAPRSGELF
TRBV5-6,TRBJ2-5,ASSSGGETQY
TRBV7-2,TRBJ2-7,ASSLAPGSYEQY
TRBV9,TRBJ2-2,ASSAPNTGELF
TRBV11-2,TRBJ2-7,ASSPGRGARTDYEQY
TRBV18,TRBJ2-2,ASSPSRGDTGELF
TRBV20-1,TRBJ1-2,SASLGHGYT
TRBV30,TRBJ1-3,AWCDRGQDTIY